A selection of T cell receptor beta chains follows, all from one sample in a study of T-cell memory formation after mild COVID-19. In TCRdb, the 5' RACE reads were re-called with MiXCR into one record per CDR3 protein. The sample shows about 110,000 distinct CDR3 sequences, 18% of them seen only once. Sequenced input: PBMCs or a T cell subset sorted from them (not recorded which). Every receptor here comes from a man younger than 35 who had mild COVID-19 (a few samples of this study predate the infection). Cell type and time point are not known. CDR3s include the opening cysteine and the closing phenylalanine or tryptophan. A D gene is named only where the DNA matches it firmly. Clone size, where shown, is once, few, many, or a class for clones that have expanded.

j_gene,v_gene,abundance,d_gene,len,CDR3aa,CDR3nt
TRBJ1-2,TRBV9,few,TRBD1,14,CASNQQGTNYGYTF,TGTGCCAGCAACCAACAGGGGACTAACTATGGCTACACCTTC
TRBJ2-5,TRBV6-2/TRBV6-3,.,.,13,CASSYPPKETQYF,TGTGCCAGCAGTTATCCCCCAAAAGAGACCCAGTACTTC
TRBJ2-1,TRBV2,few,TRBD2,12,CASSLTSPEQFF,TGTGCCAGCTCCCTGACTAGCCCTGAGCAGTTCTTC
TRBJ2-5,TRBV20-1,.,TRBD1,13,CSVGQGAQETQYF,TGCAGTGTTGGACAGGGGGCACAAGAGACCCAGTACTTC
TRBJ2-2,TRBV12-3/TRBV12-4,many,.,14,CASSLWQTTGELFF,TGTGCCAGCAGTTTATGGCAGACCACCGGGGAGCTGTTTTTT
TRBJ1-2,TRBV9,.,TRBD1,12,CASSRGGSGYTF,TGTGCCAGCAGCCGAGGGGGCTCTGGCTACACCTTC
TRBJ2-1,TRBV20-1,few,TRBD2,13,CSASSGGADEQFF,TGCAGTGCTTCTAGCGGGGGGGCAGATGAGCAGTTCTTC
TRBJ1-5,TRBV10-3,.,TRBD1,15,CATYGGQGASQPQHF,TGTGCCACCTACGGCGGACAGGGGGCTAGCCAGCCCCAGCATTTT
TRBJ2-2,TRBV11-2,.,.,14,CASSLVISTGELFF,TGTGCCAGCAGCTTAGTCATAAGCACCGGGGAGCTGTTTTTT
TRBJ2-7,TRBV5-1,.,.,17,CASSSQGGRQAHYEQYF,TGCGCCAGCAGTTCCCAGGGAGGTCGTCAGGCGCACTACGAGCAGTACTTC
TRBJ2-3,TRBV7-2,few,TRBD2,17,CASSLYSGGQSTDTQYF,TGTGCCAGCAGCTTATACAGCGGGGGCCAAAGCACAGATACGCAGTATTTT
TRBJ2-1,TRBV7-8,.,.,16,CASSVGGGASYNEQFF,TGTGCCAGCAGCGTCGGAGGGGGCGCCTCCTACAATGAGCAGTTCTTC
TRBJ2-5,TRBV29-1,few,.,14,CSVAGGDKWETQYF,TGCAGCGTTGCCGGGGGCGATAAGTGGGAGACCCAGTACTTC
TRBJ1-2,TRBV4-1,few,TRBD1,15,CASSRSGTGGSGYTF,TGCGCCAGCAGCCGATCCGGGACAGGGGGCAGTGGCTACACCTTC
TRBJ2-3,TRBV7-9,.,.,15,CASSTRLHEGDTQYF,TGTGCCAGCAGCACCCGACTGCACGAGGGAGATACGCAGTATTTT
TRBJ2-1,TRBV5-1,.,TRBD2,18,CASSLLPSGGVTYNEQFF,TGCGCCAGCAGCTTGTTGCCTAGCGGGGGGGTCACCTACAATGAGCAGTTCTTC
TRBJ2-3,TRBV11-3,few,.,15,CASSLNPGHTDTQYF,TGTGCCAGCAGCTTAAATCCGGGACACACAGATACGCAGTATTTT
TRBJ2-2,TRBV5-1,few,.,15,CASVPLGTGTGELFF,TGCGCCAGCGTCCCCTTGGGGACCGGCACCGGGGAGCTGTTTTTT
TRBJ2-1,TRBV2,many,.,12,CASRDTGTEQFF,TGTGCCAGCAGGGACACAGGGACTGAGCAGTTCTTC
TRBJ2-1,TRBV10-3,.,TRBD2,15,CAISDSSGGAHEQFF,TGTGCCATCAGTGACTCTAGCGGGGGGGCACACGAGCAGTTCTTC
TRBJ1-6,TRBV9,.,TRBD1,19,CASSLGQGATSSYNSPLHF,TGTGCCAGCAGCCTTGGACAGGGGGCTACCAGCTCCTATAATTCACCCCTCCACTTT
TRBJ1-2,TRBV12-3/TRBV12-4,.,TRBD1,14,CASSPGGDSYGYTF,TGTGCCAGCAGTCCGGGGGGGGACAGCTATGGCTACACCTTC
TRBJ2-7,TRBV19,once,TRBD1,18,CASSAQGTGGSIGYEQYF,TGTGCCAGTAGTGCCCAGGGGACAGGGGGCTCGATCGGATACGAGCAGTACTTC
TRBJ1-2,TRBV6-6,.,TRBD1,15,CASRENRDRQDGYTF,TGTGCCAGCAGGGAGAACCGGGACAGGCAGGATGGCTACACCTTC
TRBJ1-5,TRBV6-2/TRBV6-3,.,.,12,CASTQGGQPQHF,TGTGCCAGCACTCAGGGAGGTCAACCCCAGCATTTT
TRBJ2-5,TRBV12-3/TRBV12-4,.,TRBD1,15,CASSLFEGATETQYF,TGTGCCAGCAGTTTGTTTGAGGGGGCTACAGAGACCCAGTACTTC
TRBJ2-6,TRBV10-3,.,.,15,CAIGDLGPGANVLTF,TGTGCCATCGGGGATCTGGGGCCTGGGGCCAACGTCCTGACTTTC
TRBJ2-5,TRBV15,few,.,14,CATSRDRVQETQYF,TGTGCCACCAGCAGAGATCGGGTACAAGAGACCCAGTACTTC
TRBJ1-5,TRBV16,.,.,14,CASSQGRFNQPQHF,TGTGCCAGCAGCCAAGGCCGGTTTAATCAGCCCCAGCATTTT
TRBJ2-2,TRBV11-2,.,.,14,CAGRLGTNTGELFF,TGTGCAGGACGGTTAGGGACGAACACCGGGGAGCTGTTTTTT
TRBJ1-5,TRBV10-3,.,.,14,CAISLGDQDQPQHF,TGTGCCATCTCCCTGGGGGACCAAGATCAGCCCCAGCATTTT
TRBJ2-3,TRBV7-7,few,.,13,CASSSRDAGTQYF,TGTGCCAGCAGCAGCAGGGACGCTGGTACGCAGTATTTT
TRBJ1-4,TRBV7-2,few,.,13,CASSRAINEKLFF,TGTGCCAGCAGCAGGGCTATCAATGAAAAACTGTTTTTT
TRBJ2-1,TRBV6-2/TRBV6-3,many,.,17,CASSYSIGAASYNEQFF,TGTGCCAGCAGTTACTCGATTGGGGCAGCATCCTACAATGAGCAGTTCTTC
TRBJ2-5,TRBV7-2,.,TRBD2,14,CASKRGGAGETQYF,TGTGCCAGCAAGCGCGGGGGGGCCGGGGAGACCCAGTACTTC
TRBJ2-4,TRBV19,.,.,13,CASSTGSSGIQYF,TGTGCCAGTAGTACGGGAAGCTCTGGCATTCAGTACTTC
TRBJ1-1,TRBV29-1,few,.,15,CSVDRGWGMNTEAFF,TGCAGCGTTGACCGCGGTTGGGGTATGAACACTGAAGCTTTCTTT
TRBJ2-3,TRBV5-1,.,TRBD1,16,CASRPRQGLGTDTQYF,TGCGCCAGCAGGCCTAGACAGGGGTTGGGGACAGATACGCAGTATTTT
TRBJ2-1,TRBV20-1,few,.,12,CSARGGEVRQFF,TGCAGTGCTAGAGGGGGAGAAGTAAGGCAGTTCTTC
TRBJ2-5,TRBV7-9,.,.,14,CASTRDNWEETQYF,TGTGCCAGCACCCGGGACAATTGGGAAGAGACCCAGTACTTC
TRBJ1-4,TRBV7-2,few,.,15,CASSPTGATNEKLFF,TGTGCCAGCAGCCCGACAGGTGCAACTAATGAAAAACTGTTTTTT
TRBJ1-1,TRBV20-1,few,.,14,CSARARVGNTEAFF,TGCAGTGCCCGGGCGCGGGTGGGGAACACTGAAGCTTTCTTT
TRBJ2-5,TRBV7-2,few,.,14,CASSLSRGQETQYF,TGTGCCAGCAGCTTATCGCGGGGCCAAGAGACCCAGTACTTC
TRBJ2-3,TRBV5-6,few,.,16,CASSLWGRFNTDTQYF,TGTGCCAGCAGCTTGTGGGGAAGGTTTAACACAGATACGCAGTATTTT
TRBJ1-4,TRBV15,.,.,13,CATTWQRGEKLFF,TGTGCCACCACATGGCAGCGTGGAGAAAAACTGTTTTTT
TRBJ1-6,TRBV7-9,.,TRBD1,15,CASSLGDSMNSPLHF,TGTGCCAGCAGCTTAGGGGACAGCATGAATTCACCCCTCCACTTT
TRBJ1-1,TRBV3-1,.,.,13,CASSQLLNTEAFF,TGTGCCAGCAGCCAGCTGTTGAACACTGAAGCTTTCTTT
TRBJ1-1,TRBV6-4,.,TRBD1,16,CASSGDRGPENTEAFF,TGTGCCAGCAGTGGGGACAGGGGGCCTGAGAACACTGAAGCTTTCTTT